This TCR gamma chain was captured by sequencing in a study of intestinal T cells in coeliac disease (dated by TCRdb to 2018 to 2021). A note on the overall study: Coeliac patients were much younger than controls, with mean ages of 16.0 versus 54.8 years in the TRG cohort. Duodenal biopsies from around 35 coeliac disease patients and 20 to 25 non-coeliac controls were included in a second, larger TCR-gamma (TRG) cohort. Duodenal biopsies from 11 coeliac disease patients and 11 non-coeliac controls were included in the TCR-delta (TRD) cohort.

Genomic DNA was extracted with the QIAamp DNA FFPE tissue kit from ten 5-um FFPE scrolls per case. To test whether coeliac disease can be classified from the TCR repertoire, the study used fully anonymised formalin-fixed paraffin-embedded duodenal biopsies that were not needed for diagnosis. Overall study outcomes, separate from this receptor: TRD kmer-based clustering correctly classified all 20 or so biopsies in training, with a reported leave-one-out accuracy of about 91%. A significant age difference was observed between coeliac and control groups, although significant classification was not yielded by an age-split analysis. It was not possible to tell repeated CDR3 amino acid sequences apart from PCR duplicates. TRG clustering correctly classified most of the roughly 54 biopsies (approximately 94%), with a reported leave-one-out accuracy of around 87%. FFPE-derived DNA was found to be relatively degraded, and loss of a proportion of TCR sequences in each sample was likely caused by this degradation.

About this clone itself: Its recognized antigen is unknown. No clone much larger than this one lies a single base away; base qualities are absent. Distinct nucleotide sequences in the sample also encode this CDR3.

Receptor libraries were prepared by multiplex PCR. The data were produced on an Ion Torrent PGM. TRG repertoires were amplified from approximately 220 ng of biopsy DNA with the LymphoTrack kit, in which Illumina adapters are carried by the primers. TRG amplicons were cleaned up with AMPure XP beads, measured on a 2100 Bioanalyzer, and combined in equimolar amounts. TRG libraries were sequenced on an Ion PGM instrument. Per the source publication's procedure: Using FastX, any read was removed if more than 10% of its nucleotides had quality scores below the third quartile calculated per patient. IMGT/HighV-QUEST was used to align the reads, assigning V, D and J genes, identifying CDR3 regions and assessing functionality. Sequences were converted to amino acids, and every sequence predicted to be non-functional was removed. CDR3s were split into kmers with and without positional annotation, PCA was performed on kmer frequencies, and samples were clustered using all 1023 combinations of PCs 1-10. Classification was validated by leave-one-out cross-validation, in which parameters were re-optimised on the remaining samples each time. Shannon diversity was calculated with the vegan R package from repeated random subsamples, each the size of the lowest read count. TCRdb processed the public reads again with the CATT caller, after which rows with matching DNA were combined. TCRdb, not the original authors, processed these V and J calls. Present in this sample are about 1,100 gamma-chain clones, roughly half of which were seen just once. The ten largest make up 10% to 15% of the sample.

From the cysteine up to the phenylalanine, the CDR3 has a length of 16 residues. The kept DNA is CDR3 alone, 48 bases in frame from the first base. V has 6 bases trimmed and J has 2 bases trimmed; junction bases matching no gene number 9. The receptor comes from a human donor with celiac disease. The chain employs TRGV11 and TRGJP2. Being an ORF, TRGV11 has a function that is uncertain. The sample consisted of a duodenal biopsy. The CDR3 here reads CACWIGKISSDWIKTF. The DNA reads as follows: TGTGCCTGCTGGATTGGAAAAATAAGTAGTGATTGGATCAAGACGTTT.